This T cell receptor beta chain was identified during a study of blood T cells in healthy people across ages. A second PCR of 7 to 11 cycles used a sample-barcoded 5' primer and a J-beta primer mix. TCRdb passed the 5' RACE reads through MiXCR, listing each CDR3 protein once. The sample lists 700,000 or so distinct CDR3 sequences; around 38% were seen once. The J segment lost 4 bases and the V segment lost 10 bases, leaving 12 bases of the junction unmatched. The CDR3 length is 16 residues. Germline loops: CDR1 MNHNY, CDR2 SVGAGI (reference sequence). This clonotype has a handful of counts. The TCR originated in a man older than 75 in good health. This rearrangement joins TRBV6-6 to TRBJ2-3; 12 positions agree with TRBD1. Sequenced sample: blood. CDR3 in DNA: TGTGCCACCAACCGGGACAGGGGGCGCCTGGCAGATACGCAGTATTTT. Amino acid sequence: CATNRDRGRLADTQYF.